The entry that follows covers one TCR beta chain sequence. Its target is not known. There are 15 residues in the CDR3. Trimming at V came to 7 bases and at J to 2 bases, leaving 5 bases not matched to a gene. The germline gives CDR1 MGHRA, CDR2 YSYEKL. This specimen belongs to a study of shared clonotypes between healthy human individuals. Points from the study as a whole: Sequencing depth was expected to influence donor clonotype sharing. Compared with memory subsets, naive subsets generally had larger estimated richness.

This table comes from immunoSEQ multiplex PCR, and its TCRdb copy is limited to in-frame clones, with some not included. This table has roughly 2,300,000 clones, about 90% appearing once. The chain recombines TRBV4-1 with TRBJ2-6, with 7 positions matching TRBD2. Sequencing was done on a sample of naive CD4+ T cells from PBMCs. Stated subset: CD45RA+ positively selected. This sequence was found in a man younger than 30 in good health. Some clones in this sample may be carry-over from other donors' samples. The CDR3 DNA reads TGCGCCAGCACCCTGACTAGCCCTGGGGCCAACGTCCTGACTTTC. Translating it yields CASTLTSPGANVLTF.